This T cell receptor beta chain is from a study of T cells in Graves' hyperthyroidism and ophthalmopathy. Study background: Peripheral blood specimens were obtained at initial diagnosis, prior to any treatment. Study results and limitations: Ophthalmopathy was separated from stable hyperthyroidism by a 13 V-J model.

There are many counts of this clonotype. Its antigen is undetermined. There were TCR beta CDR3 regions amplified from RNA transcripts. Primed by the HTBI set, a first-round RT-PCR was run on the TCR CDR3. Each CDR3 protein is one row after TCRdb ran MiXCR on the multiplex PCR reads. Here the sample spans fewer than 250,000 distinct CDR3 sequences, approximately 25% being singletons. Germline values: CDR1 MDHEN, CDR2 SYDVKM. The V segment lost 4 bases and the J segment 8 bases; nucleotides outside the gene matches: 12. CDR3 length equals 15 residues. Based on clinical symptoms, serum thyroxine and TRAb, thyroid ultrasound and orbital computed tomography, diagnoses were reached. It was 10 ml of fresh peripheral blood that supplied the PBMCs.

The sample was blood. This TCR was sampled from a woman aged 40-49 years with Graves' ophthalmopathy. The genes are TRBV28 and TRBJ1-2; the match to TRBD1 covers 8 bases. CDR3 DNA sequence: TGTGCCAGCAGTTCACCGTCAGGGGGCGCGGAGGGCTACACCTTC. Protein product: CASSSPSGGAEGYTF.